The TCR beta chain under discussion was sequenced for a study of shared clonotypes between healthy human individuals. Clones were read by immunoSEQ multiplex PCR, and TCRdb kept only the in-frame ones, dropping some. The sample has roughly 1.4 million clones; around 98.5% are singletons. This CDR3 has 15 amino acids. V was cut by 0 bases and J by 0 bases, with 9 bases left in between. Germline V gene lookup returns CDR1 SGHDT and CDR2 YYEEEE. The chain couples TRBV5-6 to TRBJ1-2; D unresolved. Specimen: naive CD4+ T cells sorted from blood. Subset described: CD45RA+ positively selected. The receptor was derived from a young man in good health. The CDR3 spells CASSLAQRANYGYTF. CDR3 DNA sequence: TGTGCCAGCAGCTTGGCACAGAGAGCTAACTATGGCTACACCTTC. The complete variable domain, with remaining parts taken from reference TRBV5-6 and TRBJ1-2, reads DAGVTQSPTHLIKTRGQQVTLRCSPKSGHDTVSWYQQALGQGPQFIFQYYEEEERQRGNFPDRFSGHQFPNYSSELNVNALLLGDSALYLCASSLAQRANYGYTFGSGTRLTVV.